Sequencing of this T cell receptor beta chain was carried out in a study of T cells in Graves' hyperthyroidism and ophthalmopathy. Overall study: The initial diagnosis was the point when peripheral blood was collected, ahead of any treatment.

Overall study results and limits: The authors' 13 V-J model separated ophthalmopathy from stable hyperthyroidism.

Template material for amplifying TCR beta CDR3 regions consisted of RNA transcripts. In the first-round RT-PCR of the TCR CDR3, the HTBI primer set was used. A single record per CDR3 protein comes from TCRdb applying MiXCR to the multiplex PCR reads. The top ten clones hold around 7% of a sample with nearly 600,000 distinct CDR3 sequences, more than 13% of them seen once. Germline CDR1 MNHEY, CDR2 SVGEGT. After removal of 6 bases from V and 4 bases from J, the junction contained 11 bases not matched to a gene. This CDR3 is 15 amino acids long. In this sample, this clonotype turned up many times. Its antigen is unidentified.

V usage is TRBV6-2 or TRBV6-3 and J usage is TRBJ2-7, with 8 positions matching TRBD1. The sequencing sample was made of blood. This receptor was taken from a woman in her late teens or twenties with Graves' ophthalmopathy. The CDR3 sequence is CASRDRAGGAYEQYF. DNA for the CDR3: TGTGCCAGCAGAGACCGGGCAGGGGGCGCATACGAGCAGTACTTC.